The clone carrying this T cell receptor (beta chain) appeared once. Most PBMC samples had roughly 0.45 ug input DNA in six replicates. The data were produced by immunoSEQ multiplex PCR, yet TCRdb's version contains in-frame clones alone and is incomplete. The sample shows some 33,000 clones, about 77% of them seen only once. The time point: after neoadjuvant nivolumab, at surgical resection. Stage II-IVA oral cavity squamous cell carcinoma was new and untreated by systemic or radiation therapy. Cohort: HPV-negative, locally advanced oral cavity squamous cell carcinoma patients. The CDR3 length is 15 residues. Germline loops: CDR1 SGHVS, CDR2 FQNEAQ. Trimming pared 6 bases from V and 1 base from J, leaving 12 bases between. The source of the sample is a study of neoadjuvant anti-PD-1 for oral cavity cancer. Study context: Before surgery, most patients got three to four biweekly 3 mg/kg nivolumab doses.

V gene TRBV7-8 combines with J gene TRBJ2-2, with D possibly being TRBD1 or TRBD2 (6 bases each). This specimen was PBMCs, taken after nivolumab (anti-PD-1) treatment. This receptor was obtained from a person aged 40 to 85 with oral cavity squamous cell carcinoma. CDR3 DNA sequence: TGTGCCAGCAGTGGAGAGGGGGGGAACACCGGGGAGCTGTTTTTT. Residues: CASSGEGGNTGELFF.